Presented here are 10 T cell receptor beta chains from one specimen sequenced in a study of blood T cell repertoires in COVID-19. Using immunoSEQ multiplex PCR, the repertoire was profiled, and TCRdb retains in-frame clones only, with some absent. The table has approximately 94,000 clones, roughly 88% seen once. What was sequenced was peripheral blood. The receptors stem from a woman aged 65 to 85 with acute or convalescent COVID-19.

This chain uses TRBV7-8 with TRBJ2-7; possibly TRBD2 for D (5 bases). The germline gives CDR1 SGHVS, CDR2 FQNEAQ. The V end lost 2 bases, the J end lost 2 bases, and 13 bases lay between the germline ends. This CDR3 has 15 amino acids. CDR3 protein: CASSLFPSYTYEQYF. For the CDR3, the DNA is TGTGCCAGCAGCTTATTCCCTAGCTATACCTACGAGCAGTACTTC.

V is TRBV27 and J is TRBJ1-1; the D is unclear. Trimming took off 8 bases at V and 5 bases at J, with 15 bases between the two ends. Germline-derived CDR1 and CDR2 are MNHEY and SMNVEV (reference sequence). This CDR3 region has 13 residues. This CDR3 reads CASRAGVGTEAFF. The CDR3 DNA sequence: TGTGCCAGCCGAGCCGGGGTAGGGACTGAAGCTTTCTTT.

V usage is TRBV28 and J usage is TRBJ1-2; 11 bases are shared with TRBD1. CDR3 size: 15 residues. Losses at the gene ends were 6 bases for V and 3 bases for J; bases not matched to a gene: 6. Germline-derived CDR1 and CDR2 are MDHEN and SYDVKM. In DNA form, the CDR3 reads TGTGCCAGCAGCTATCGGACAGGGGGCTACTATGGCTACACCTTC. It specifies CASSYRTGGYYGYTF.

The CDR3 bases are TGTGCCAGTAGTATTTGGGACAGGGGGCAGGATACGCAGTATTTT. Its protein product is CASSIWDRGQDTQYF. The chain is built from TRBV19 and TRBJ2-3; 12 positions agree with TRBD1. The CDR3 loop spans 15 amino acids. CDR1 is LNHDA and CDR2 is SQIVND in the germline V gene (reference sequence). Trimming took 3 bases from V and 6 from J; bases not matched to a gene: 4.

The rearrangement links TRBV18 to TRBJ1-1; the D is unclear. The V end lost 5 bases, the J end lost 1 base, and 8 bases lay between the germline ends. Looked up from germline, CDR1 is KGHSH and CDR2 is LQKENI. The CDR3 spans 13 residues. CDR3 DNA: TGTGCCAGCTCAGAGCAGGAGAACACTGAAGCTTTCTTT. Translation gives CASSEQENTEAFF.

The chain's CDR3 is CASGADSYEQYF. CDR3 DNA sequence: TGTGCCAGCGGGGCGGATTCCTACGAGCAGTACTTC. V and J are TRBV9 and TRBJ2-7; TRBD1 might be the D (5 bases). CDR1 is SGDLS, CDR2 YYNGEE, per germline. V was clipped by 7 bases and J by 1 base, with 9 bases between them. The CDR3 is 12 residues long.

The chain is built from TRBV5-4 and TRBJ1-2, with 9 bases identical to TRBD1. The CDR3 runs to 17 residues. Unmatched junction bases numbered 12, after V lost 4 bases and J lost 2 bases. Per the germline V gene, CDR1 is SGHNT and CDR2 is YYREEE (reference sequence). CDR3 region: CASSQTYGQGINYGYTF. CDR3 in DNA: TGTGCCAGCAGCCAAACCTACGGACAGGGGATAAACTATGGCTACACCTTC.

This clone appeared a few times. The chain recombines TRBV5-6 with TRBJ1-2, with D tentatively TRBD1 (5 bases). The V gene lost 4 bases and the J gene lost 4 bases, with 14 bases spanning the gap. Germline V gene data show CDR1 as SGHDT and CDR2 as YYEEEE. The CDR3 extends over 14 amino acids. DNA for the CDR3: TGTGCCAGCAGCCCCCCGACAGCTACCTATGGCTACACCTTC. Its protein is CASSPPTATYGYTF.

The CDR3 coding sequence is TGTGCCAGCAGAGCACGCGACTTCTACAATGAGCAGTTCTTC. Translation: CASRARDFYNEQFF. The V gene is TRBV6-5, the J gene TRBJ2-1; unclear D gene. The ends were cut back, 6 bases at V and 3 bases at J, with 12 bases in the middle. Germline CDR1 reads MNHEY; CDR2 reads SVGAGI. The length of the CDR3 is 14 residues.

V usage is TRBV4-1 and J usage is TRBJ1-5, with a weak D call TRBD1 (6 bases). Germline V gives CDR1 MGHRA, CDR2 YSYEKL. The CDR3 is 16 residues long. Trimming took 1 base from V and 4 from J, leaving 14 bases between them. The CDR3 DNA sequence: TGCGCCAGCAGCCAAGGGACAGCTTTCTTTAATCAGCCCCAGCATTTT. It encodes CASSQGTAFFNQPQHF.